This T cell receptor (beta chain) was sequenced in a study of cytomegalovirus exposure and HLA in healthy donors. The repertoire was sequenced with immunoSEQ multiplex PCR; TCRdb's copy has only in-frame clones and lacks some. The sample includes tens of thousands of clones, around 96% of them seen just once. There are 12 residues in the CDR3. In germline, CDR1 is GTSNPN, CDR2 SVGIG (reference sequence). The V and J ends lost 5 bases and 2 bases, in that order; junction bases with no gene match: 3. Whole-study results and caveats: It was found in a later analysis that first-cohort TCR clusters tended to co-occur in the 90 to 150 validation repertoires. Researchers counted 150 to 200 TCR beta chains as cytomegalovirus-associated. High specificity and sensitivity for cytomegalovirus status were reported for the classifier. While the bulk of TCR sequences proved rare, some public TCRs turned up in many donors.

Concerning this clone itself: As yet, its antigen is unknown.

This TCR derives from a young man in good health and CMV-seropositive. Sequencing was performed on PBMCs. The chain couples TRBV30 to TRBJ2-7; 7 positions match TRBD2. The CDR3 sequence: CAWGAGPYEQYF. CDR3 nucleotides: TGTGCCTGGGGAGCGGGACCCTACGAGCAGTACTTC.